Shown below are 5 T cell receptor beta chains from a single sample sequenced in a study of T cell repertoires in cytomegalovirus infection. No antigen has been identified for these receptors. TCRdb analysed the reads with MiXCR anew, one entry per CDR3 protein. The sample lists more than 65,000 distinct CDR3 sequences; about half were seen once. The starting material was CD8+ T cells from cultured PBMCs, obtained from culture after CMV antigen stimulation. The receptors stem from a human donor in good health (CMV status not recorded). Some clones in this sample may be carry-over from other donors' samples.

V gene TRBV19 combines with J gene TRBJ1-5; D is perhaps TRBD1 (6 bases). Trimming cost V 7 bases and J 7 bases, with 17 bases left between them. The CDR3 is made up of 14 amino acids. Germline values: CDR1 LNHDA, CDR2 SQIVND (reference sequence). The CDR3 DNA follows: TGTGCCAGTACGGCGAGGGGGGCCAGCCAGCCCCAGCATTTT. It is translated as CASTARGASQPQHF.

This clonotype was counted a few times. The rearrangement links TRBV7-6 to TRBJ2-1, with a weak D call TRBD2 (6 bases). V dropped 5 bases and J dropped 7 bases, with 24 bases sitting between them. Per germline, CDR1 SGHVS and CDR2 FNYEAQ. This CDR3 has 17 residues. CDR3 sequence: CASSPPSGETRGNEQFF. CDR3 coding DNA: TGTGCCAGCAGCCCTCCCTCGGGGGAGACACGGGGGAATGAGCAGTTCTTC.

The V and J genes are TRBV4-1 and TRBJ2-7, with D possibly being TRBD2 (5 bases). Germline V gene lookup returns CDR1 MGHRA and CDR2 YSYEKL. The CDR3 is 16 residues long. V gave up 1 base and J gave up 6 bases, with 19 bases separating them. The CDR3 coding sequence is TGCGCCAGCAGCCAAGTCGTGAGGGATTTAGTCTGCGAGCAGTACTTC. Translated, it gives CASSQVVRDLVCEQYF.

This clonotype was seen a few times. The CDR3 coding sequence is TGCAGTGCTGACGACTACCTCGGGGACGACATTCAGTACTTC. Translating it yields CSADDYLGDDIQYF. This chain links TRBV20-1 with TRBJ2-4, with D tentatively TRBD1 or TRBD2 (5 bases each). Trimming shortened V by 5 bases and J by 8 bases, and 19 bases separated the two germline ends. Germline V gene lookup returns CDR1 DFQATT and CDR2 SNEGSKA (reference sequence). The CDR3 loop spans 14 amino acids.

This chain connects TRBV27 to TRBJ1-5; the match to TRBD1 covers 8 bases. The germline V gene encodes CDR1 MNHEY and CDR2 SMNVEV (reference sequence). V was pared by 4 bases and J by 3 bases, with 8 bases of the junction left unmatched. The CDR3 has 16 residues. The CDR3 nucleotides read TGTGCCAGCAGTTCTCTAAGGACAGGGCTCAATCAGCCCCAGCATTTT. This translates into CASSSLRTGLNQPQHF.